This TCR beta chain was sequenced in a study of blood T cell repertoires in COVID-19. The germline gives CDR1 SGDLS, CDR2 YYNGEE. The CDR3 totals 14 residues. Trimming stripped 0 bases from V and 13 bases from J, with 19 bases between. The data were produced by immunoSEQ multiplex PCR, yet TCRdb's version contains in-frame clones alone and is incomplete. Among over 90,000 clones listed, 75% to 90% were seen once. V gene TRBV9 combines with J gene TRBJ1-2, with D perhaps matching TRBD1 (5 bases). This TCR came from an elderly man with acute or convalescent COVID-19. The sequenced material came from peripheral blood. This CDR3 is CASSVAAQGGLPTF. CDR3 in DNA: TGTGCCAGCAGCGTAGCCGCCCAGGGAGGACTTCCCACCTTC.